One TCR beta chain is described in this entry. Its antigen remains unidentified. The sample originates from a study of radiotherapy plus CTLA-4 blockade in lung cancer. The study's findings and limits: Tumor-origin TCR clones grew in blood after radiotherapy plus ipilimumab.

Alongside CTLA-4 blockade with ipilimumab, patients with chemo-refractory metastatic non-small-cell lung cancer received focal radiation. Trimming cost V 3 bases and J 6 bases; bases outside gene matches: 7. Germline loops: CDR1 GTSNPN, CDR2 SVGIG (reference sequence). This CDR3 is built from 15 residues. Libraries were prepared by immunoSEQ multiplex PCR; TCRdb keeps only in-frame clonotypes and omits some of them. The sample carries tens of thousands of clones, more than 75% recorded once. The rearrangement joins TRBV30 to TRBJ1-4; 10 nucleotides line up with TRBD1. This sample comprised peripheral blood, obtained from a patient treated with radiotherapy plus ipilimumab. The source of this sequence is a human donor with non-small cell lung cancer that progressed on radiotherapy plus ipilimumab. The CDR3 here is CAWRNLDRGYEKLFF. The CDR3 DNA reads TGTGCCTGGAGGAATTTGGACAGGGGGTATGAAAAACTGTTTTTT.